This T cell receptor beta chain was captured by sequencing in a study of T cells expressing NK-cell markers. TCRdb re-called the 5' RACE reads; every CDR3 protein appears as one record, without DNA. The sample table includes 30,000 or so distinct CDR3 sequences. Germline CDR1 and CDR2: MGHRA and YSYEKL. This CDR3 region has 16 residues. The source material was blood T cells: a sorted CD56 or NKG2C T cell subset, CD4+ or CD8+ T cells, or bulk PBMC T cells (not recorded which). The sequence derives from a woman between 18 and 70 years old in good health. The rearrangement links TRBV4-1 to TRBJ2-1; TCRdb picks TRBD2, but there is no DNA to check that call. The CDR3 loop is CASSQVRDSLGNEQFF.